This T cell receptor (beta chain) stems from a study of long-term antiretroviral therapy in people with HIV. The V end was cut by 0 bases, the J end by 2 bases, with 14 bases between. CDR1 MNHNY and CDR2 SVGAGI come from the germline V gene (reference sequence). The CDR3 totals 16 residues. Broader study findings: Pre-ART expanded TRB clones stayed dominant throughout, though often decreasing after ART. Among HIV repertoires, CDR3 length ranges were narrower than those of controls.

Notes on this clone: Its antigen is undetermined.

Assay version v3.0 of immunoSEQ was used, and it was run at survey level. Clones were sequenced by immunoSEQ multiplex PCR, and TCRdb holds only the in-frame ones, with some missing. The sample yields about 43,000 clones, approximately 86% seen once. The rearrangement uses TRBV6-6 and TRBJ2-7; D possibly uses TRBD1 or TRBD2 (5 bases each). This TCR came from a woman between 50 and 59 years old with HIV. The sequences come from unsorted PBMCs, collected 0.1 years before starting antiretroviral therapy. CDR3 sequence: CASSYSNSGPTYEQYF. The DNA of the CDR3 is TGTGCCAGCAGTTACTCAAACTCGGGGCCTACCTACGAGCAGTACTTC.